Below, 19 T cell receptor beta chains from the same sample are listed, as sequenced in a study of T cells in Graves' hyperthyroidism and ophthalmopathy. The investigators amplified TCR beta CDR3 regions from RNA transcripts. The HTBI set primed first-round TCR CDR3 RT-PCR. TCRdb used MiXCR to reprocess the multiplex PCR reads, holding one entry per CDR3 protein. The sample carries approximately 330,000 distinct CDR3 sequences, around a sixth recorded once. The sequencing sample was made of blood. The receptors stem from a woman in her fifties or sixties with Graves' hyperthyroidism.

The genes are TRBV20-1 and TRBJ2-7, with TRBD2 matching over 9 bases. There are 18 residues in the CDR3. Germline V gives CDR1 DFQATT, CDR2 SNEGSKA (reference sequence). V was pared by 3 bases and J by 2 bases, with 17 bases of the junction left unmatched. The CDR3 nucleotides read TGCAGTGCTAGGGATGAGGAGGGACTAGCCTACGCAACCTACGAGCAGTACTTC. Residues: CSARDEEGLAYATYEQYF.

This chain uses TRBV6-5 with TRBJ2-7, with 7 bases aligning to TRBD2. Germline-derived CDR1 and CDR2 are MNHEY and SVGAGI. CDR3 length equals 15 residues. Trimming cost V 6 bases and J 6 bases; bases outside gene matches: 14. CDR3 residues: CASSVPGLPPSEQYV. The CDR3 DNA reads TGTGCCAGCAGCGTACCGGGACTACCCCCTTCCGAGCAGTACGTC.

The chain uses TRBV5-1 and TRBJ2-1; D remains ambiguous. V dropped 4 bases and J dropped 5 bases, with 10 bases sitting between them. The CDR3 loop spans 13 amino acids. From germline, CDR1 is SGHRS and CDR2 YFSETQ. CDR3: CASSVGVNNEQFF. The CDR3 nucleotides read TGCGCCAGCAGCGTCGGAGTCAACAATGAGCAGTTCTTC.

This clonotype has ten or more counts. The chain couples TRBV28 to TRBJ2-7; perhaps TRBD2 as D (5 bases). V was pared by 8 bases and J by 2 bases, with 13 bases between. Germline loops: CDR1 MDHEN, CDR2 SYDVKM. The CDR3 totals 13 residues. For the CDR3, the DNA is TGTGCCAGCTGGACTTCTGAGGCCTACGAGCAGTACTTC. It encodes CASWTSEAYEQYF. The full variable domain, in which reference TRBV28 and TRBJ2-7 provide the parts outside the CDR3, is DVKVTQSSRYLVKRTGEKVFLECVQDMDHENMFWYRQDPGLGLRLIYFSYDVKMKEKGDIPEGYSVSREKKERFSLILESASTNQTSMYLCASWTSEAYEQYFGPGTRLTVT.

This clonotype was seen ten or more times. The chain couples TRBV6-2 or TRBV6-3 to TRBJ2-7; D not certain. The ends were cut back, 6 bases at V and 2 bases at J, with 11 bases in the middle. The CDR3 is 13 residues long. Germline V gene lookup returns CDR1 MNHEY and CDR2 SVGEGT. CDR3 loop: CASSDIGTYEQYV. The CDR3 DNA follows: TGTGCCAGCAGCGATATCGGAACCTACGAGCAGTACGTC.

As concerns this clonotype: A much larger clone lies a single base off, so this may be a read error. The J gene is TRBJ1-1, the V gene TRBV6-5, with TRBD1 identical over 9 bases. In germline, CDR1 is MNHEY, CDR2 SVGAGI. The CDR3 extends over 15 amino acids. The CDR3 region has the DNA TGTGTCAGCAGTTCACGGACAGGGGCGGCTACGGAAGCTTTCTTT. Translated: CVSSSRTGAATEAFF.

This clonotype was found many times. DNA of the CDR3: TGTGCCAGCAGTCCTGAGCGGGGGGGCACCACCGGGGAGCTGTTTTTT. As protein: CASSPERGGTTGELFF. The chain links TRBV12-3 or TRBV12-4 to TRBJ2-2; TRBD2 aligns across 10 bases. J was trimmed by 4 bases and V by 5 bases; bases with no gene match: 7. This CDR3 comprises 16 residues.

The V call is TRBV19, the J call TRBJ2-2; 9 nucleotides align to TRBD2. CDR3 length equals 18 residues. After removal of 3 bases from V and 2 bases from J, the junction contained 10 bases not matched to a gene. Germline values: CDR1 LNHDA, CDR2 SQIVND (reference sequence). The CDR3 loop reads CASSMSPREGGNTGELFF. The CDR3 nucleotides read TGTGCCAGTAGTATGTCTCCGCGGGAGGGGGGAAACACCGGGGAGCTGTTTTTT.

This clonotype was detected only a few times. The V and J genes are TRBV5-1 and TRBJ2-3; D is uncertain. The CDR3 spans 16 residues. V was clipped by 0 bases and J by 3 bases, with 14 bases between them. CDR1 and CDR2 (germline): SGHRS, YFSETQ. CDR3 DNA: TGCGCCAGCAGCTTGGAAGGGTATGATAGAACAGATACGCAGTATTTT. Its protein is CASSLEGYDRTDTQYF.

The sample holds a few counts of this clonotype. The chain has TRBV2 and TRBJ2-7; TRBD1 is a possible D gene (5 bases). The length of the CDR3 is 12 residues. Trimming removed 4 bases from V and 3 bases from J, with 7 bases in between. The germline gives CDR1 SNHLY, CDR2 FYNNEI. The chain's CDR3 is CASSVQGYEQYV. Here the CDR3 DNA reads TGTGCCAGCAGTGTTCAGGGCTACGAGCAGTACGTC.

This clonotype appeared many times. V is TRBV11-2 and J is TRBJ2-3; D could derive from TRBD1 or TRBD2 (5 bases each). This CDR3 contains 16 residues. Per the germline V gene, CDR1 is SGHAT and CDR2 is FQNNGV. V lost 5 bases and J 3 bases, leaving 18 bases between the germline ends. The CDR3: CASSPRGGHRTDTQYF. CDR3 coding DNA: TGTGCCAGCAGCCCGAGGGGTGGACACCGGACAGATACGCAGTATTTT. The whole variable domain, remainder taken from reference TRBV11-2 and TRBJ2-3, is EAGVAQSPRYKIIEKRQSVAFWCNPISGHATLYWYQQILGQGPKLLIQFQNNGVVDDSQLPKDRFSAERLKGVDSTLKIQPAKLEDSAVYLCASSPRGGHRTDTQYFGPGTRLTVL.

This clonotype was counted only a few times. The chain combines TRBV27 with TRBJ1-2; D is possibly TRBD1 (6 bases). Germline V gene lookup returns CDR1 MNHEY and CDR2 SMNVEV (reference sequence). The CDR3 has 14 amino acids. Trimming stripped 1 base from V and 7 bases from J, with 13 bases between. CDR3 in amino acids: CASSLYGRGAGYTF. The DNA for the CDR3 is TGTGCCAGCAGTTTATACGGCAGGGGAGCTGGCTACACCTTC.

This clonotype was detected only a few times. The chain uses TRBV6-5 and TRBJ1-5; 10 bases are a match to TRBD1. Germline assignment: CDR1 MNHEY and CDR2 SVGAGI. The junction had 8 bases not matched to a gene; V was cut back by 0 bases and J by 6 bases. CDR3 size: 17 residues. CDR3 sequence (DNA): TGTGCCAGCAGTTACTCCTCGGGACAGGGGAGAGGTCAGCCCCAGCATTTT. The encoded protein is CASSYSSGQGRGQPQHF.

There are many counts of this clonotype. This chain joins TRBV11-2 and TRBJ2-1, with D uncertain. Trimming cost V 0 bases and J 8 bases, with 11 bases left between them. Germline CDR1 is SGHAT and CDR2 is FQNNGV. The CDR3 sequence is 14 residues long. The CDR3: CASSLDGPSYEQFF. The CDR3 region has the DNA TGTGCCAGCAGCTTAGATGGTCCTAGTTATGAGCAGTTCTTC.

V is TRBV27 and J is TRBJ1-4; 9 bases are a match to TRBD1. V was clipped by 6 bases and J by 6 bases; unmatched bases: 8. Germline values: CDR1 MNHEY, CDR2 SMNVEV (reference sequence). There are 15 residues in the CDR3. CDR3 sequence: CASRLGTGRDEKLFF. CDR3 coding DNA: TGTGCCAGCAGGCTAGGGACAGGGCGAGATGAAAAACTGTTTTTT.

Comment on this clonotype: One base away lies a much larger clone, so this may be a sequencing read error. The CDR3 DNA is TGTGCCAGCGGTTCTAGCGGAACCTACAATGAGCAGTTCTTC. The encoded protein is CASGSSGTYNEQFF. The genes are TRBV28 and TRBJ2-1; 7 nucleotides match TRBD2. Unmatched junction bases numbered 6, after V lost 8 bases and J lost 2 bases. CDR1 MDHEN and CDR2 SYDVKM come from the germline V gene. The CDR3 is 14 amino acids.

Here the CDR3 reads CASSQDPAGRGANVLTF. CDR3 sequence (DNA): TGTGCCAGCAGCCAAGATCCAGCCGGTCGGGGGGCCAACGTCCTGACTTTC. This chain joins TRBV14 and TRBJ2-6; D not resolved. The germline V gene has CDR1 SGHDN and CDR2 FVKESK. V lost 0 bases to trimming and J lost 4 bases, with 13 bases between them. The CDR3 has 17 residues.

This clonotype was seen at least ten times. The chain couples TRBV12-3 or TRBV12-4 to TRBJ1-2; TRBD1 matches at 8 bases. This CDR3 has 12 amino acids. The V and J ends lost 5 bases and 7 bases, in that order; junction bases with no gene match: 3. CDR3 DNA sequence: TGTGCCAGCAGTGCAGGGGGCCGTGGCTACACCTTC. It translates to CASSAGGRGYTF.

This clonotype was seen a handful of times. This rearrangement joins TRBV12-3 or TRBV12-4 to TRBJ1-2, with D perhaps matching TRBD1 (6 bases). This CDR3 is 15 amino acids long. Trimming removed 1 base from V and 4 bases from J, with 13 bases in between. CDR3 nucleotide sequence: TGTGCCAGCAGTTTAGGAACAGGGAGCGGCTATGGCTACACCTTC. It translates to CASSLGTGSGYGYTF.